These 3 T cell receptor beta chains share one sample of origin, sequenced in a study of cytomegalovirus exposure and HLA in healthy donors. TCRdb's table, derived via immunoSEQ multiplex PCR, lists solely in-frame clones and lacks some. The sample records under 250,000 clones, approximately 87% being singletons. The sample comprised PBMCs. The receptors were sampled from a woman between 18 and 29 years old in good health and CMV-seronegative.

On this clone itself: A read error may produce the germline difference seen at one junction end. The CDR3 coding sequence is TGTGCCAGCACTTACCGGGATGACGGGGAGCTGTTTTTT. This codes for CASTYRDDGELFF. The chain uses TRBV6-6 and TRBJ2-2, with a possible D match to TRBD2 (5 bases). Germline V gene data show CDR1 as MNHNY and CDR2 as SVGAGI (reference sequence). The length of the CDR3 is 13 residues.

This clone has more than one count but fewer than ten. The CDR3: CASSYSNAGGNTIYF. For the CDR3, the DNA is TGTGCCAGCAGTTACTCGAACGCGGGAGGAAACACCATATATTTT. The V gene is TRBV6-5, the J gene TRBJ1-3; no reliable D call. V was trimmed by 0 bases and J by 4 bases, leaving 10 bases between them. The CDR3 sequence is 15 residues long. CDR1 and CDR2 (germline): MNHEY, SVGAGI.

The chain uses TRBV4-1 and TRBJ2-7; the match to TRBD1 covers 10 bases. CDR1 is MGHRA, CDR2 YSYEKL, per germline. V lost 3 bases, J lost 6 bases, and 11 bases stayed unmatched. CDR3 length equals 16 residues. The CDR3 sequence: CASSQGGDRGRGEQYF. CDR3 bases: TGCGCCAGCAGCCAGGGGGGGGACAGGGGCAGGGGCGAGCAGTACTTC.